Listed below are T cell receptor beta chains from one sample, sequenced in a study of cytomegalovirus exposure and HLA in healthy donors. Repertoires were generated with immunoSEQ multiplex PCR, while TCRdb's copy carries only in-frame clones and drops some. The sample carries approximately 79,000 clones, about four fifths recorded once. The sample comprised PBMCs. All receptors come from a male donor in good health and CMV-seropositive. Each CDR3 is given with its conserved first and last residue. A D gene is named only where the DNA matches it firmly. A clone size is listed for some rows: how often the clone was seen (once, few, many), or a class if it is expanded.

clone size	D gene	J gene	V gene	CDR3 DNA	CDR3 protein
few	-	TRBJ1-2	TRBV27	TGTGCCAGCAGTTTCGCGCCTAACTATGGCTACACCTTC	CASSFAPNYGYTF
-	TRBD2	TRBJ2-5	TRBV7-2	TGTGCCAGCAGCTTATTTTTAGCGGGGGCCCCATTCCAAGAGACCCAGTACTTC	CASSLFLAGAPFQETQYF
few	-	TRBJ1-1	TRBV9	TGTGCCAGCAGCGTAGGAGGTTGGGACACTGAAGCTTTCTTT	CASSVGGWDTEAFF
-	TRBD2	TRBJ2-7	TRBV7-2	TGTGCCAGCAGCTCCAGCACCGGGACTAGGAGCAGTTACGAGCAGTACTTC	CASSSSTGTRSSYEQYF
once	TRBD1	TRBJ2-7	TRBV29-1	TGCAGCGGGGGGACAGGGGGCCTCTGCGAGCAGTACTTC	CSGGTGGLCEQYF
-	-	TRBJ1-3	TRBV18	TGTGCCAGCTCAAGCCTCGGGGGGCATGGAAACACCATATATTTT	CASSSLGGHGNTIYF
-	-	TRBJ1-5	TRBV5-1	TGCGCCAGCAGCTTGACAGAGTTTATCGGGAATAGCAATCAGCCCCAGCATTTT	CASSLTEFIGNSNQPQHF
-	-	TRBJ1-2	TRBV5-6	TGTGCCAGCAGTTGGCCCCAGGGCAGCCTGGATGGCTACACCTTC	CASSWPQGSLDGYTF
-	TRBD1	TRBJ1-5	TRBV6-1	TGTGCCAGCAGTGGTCAGGGGGCGCATCAGCCCCAGCATTTT	CASSGQGAHQPQHF
-	-	TRBJ2-5	TRBV27	TGTGCCAGCAGACCGCGGGGCCTGGCTACCCAAGAGACCCAGTACTTC	CASRPRGLATQETQYF
-	TRBD2	TRBJ2-3	TRBV27	TGTGCCAGCAGGAGGACTAGCGGGAGGTATTTAGGCCCAGATACGCAGTATTTT	CASRRTSGRYLGPDTQYF
-	-	TRBJ1-4	TRBV18	TGTGCCAGCTCACCACCGGGGGCGGCTAATGAAAAACTGTTTTTT	CASSPPGAANEKLFF
-	-	TRBJ2-5	TRBV7-7	TGTGCTAGCAGTTACGGCACAGCCCAAGAGACCCAGTACTTC	CASSYGTAQETQYF
-	TRBD1	TRBJ1-4	TRBV6-1	TGTGCCAGCAGTGAAGAGGGACAGTCCCTTGCAACTAATGAAAAACTGTTTTTT	CASSEEGQSLATNEKLFF
-	TRBD1	TRBJ1-2	TRBV18	TGTGCCAGCTCAACCCAAGGGACAGACTACTATGGCTACACCTTC	CASSTQGTDYYGYTF
-	TRBD2	TRBJ2-7	TRBV5-1	TGCGCCAGCAGCGGAGATAGCGGGGTGACGTACGAGCAGTACTTC	CASSGDSGVTYEQYF
-	-	TRBJ1-6	TRBV9	TGTGCCAGCAGCCGCCGGGGAGGGGGGAATTCACCCCTCCACTTT	CASSRRGGGNSPLHF
once	-	TRBJ2-5	TRBV18	TGTGCCAGCTCAGTTCAGGGTCCGCAAGAGACCCAGTACTTC	CASSVQGPQETQYF
once	TRBD2	TRBJ2-1	TRBV4-1	TGCGCCAGCAGCCAAGCGGGAGGGCCAGGTGAGCAGCTCTTC	CASSQAGGPGEQLF
-	TRBD2	TRBJ2-1	TRBV6-5	TGTGCCAGCAGCCAATGGACGGGAGGGGACAATGAGCAGTTCTTC	CASSQWTGGDNEQFF
-	-	TRBJ1-1	TRBV27	TGTGCCAGCAACTTTCAGGGCGGGGGCACTGAAGCTTTCTTT	CASNFQGGGTEAFF
-	TRBD2	TRBJ2-1	TRBV5-1	TGCGCCAGCAGCCCGGGGAGCGGGAGGGGGAATGAGCAGTTCTTC	CASSPGSGRGNEQFF
-	-	TRBJ2-1	TRBV5-1	TGCGCCAGCAGCTTGGCGGCAGGGTATTACAATGAGCAGTTCTTC	CASSLAAGYYNEQFF
-	-	TRBJ2-2	TRBV2	TGTGCCAGCACCTGGGACACTGCGAACACCGGGGAGCTGTTTTTT	CASTWDTANTGELFF
-	-	TRBJ2-4	TRBV30	TGTGCCTGGAGTCCCCGACAGGCCAATTTCGGAAACATTCAGTACTTC	CAWSPRQANFGNIQYF
-	-	TRBJ1-1	TRBV4-1	TGCGCCAGCAGCCTACTAATGAGCTCGGGGAACACTGAAGCTTTCTTT	CASSLLMSSGNTEAFF
-	-	TRBJ2-7	TRBV5-6	TGTGCCAGCAGCTTGTTCACGACTAGGTCGTACGAGCAGTACTTC	CASSLFTTRSYEQYF
-	TRBD1	TRBJ1-5	TRBV7-2	TGTGCCAGCAGCTTAGATGGGACAGGGGATCAGCCCCAGCATTTT	CASSLDGTGDQPQHF
few	-	TRBJ2-2	TRBV6-6	TGTGCCAGCAGGACAGCAGCCGGGGAGCTGTTTTTT	CASRTAAGELFF
once	-	TRBJ1-2	TRBV6-9	TGTGCCAGCAGCTTAACCAGACAGTCTCTTAACTATGGCTACACCTTC	CASSLTRQSLNYGYTF
once	-	TRBJ1-5	TRBV2	TGTGCCAGCAGTGATGGGCTCTCTAGCAATCAGCCCCAGCATTTT	CASSDGLSSNQPQHF
once	-	TRBJ1-1	TRBV6-6	TGTGCCAGCAGTCGGAACACTGAAGCTTTCTTT	CASSRNTEAFF
-	-	TRBJ1-1	TRBV11-2	TGTGCCAGCAGCTTAGCGGGGGGGAACACTGAAGCTTTCTTT	CASSLAGGNTEAFF
-	TRBD1	TRBJ1-4	TRBV4-2	TGTGCCAGCAGCCAACGACAGGGAGGTAATGAAAAACTGTTTTTT	CASSQRQGGNEKLFF
-	-	TRBJ2-3	TRBV5-1	TGCGCCAGCAGCCGGACAGTCACAGATACGCAGTATTTT	CASSRTVTDTQYF
-	TRBD1	TRBJ2-7	TRBV7-2	TGTGCCAGCAGCTCTACAGGGGTTCCCTACGAGCAGTACTTC	CASSSTGVPYEQYF
-	-	TRBJ1-1	TRBV10-3	TGTGCCATCAGTGAGTCTGAGGCGGGGGAAGCTTTCTTT	CAISESEAGEAFF
-	-	TRBJ1-1	TRBV6-5	TGTGCCAGCAGTTACTCGTCAAGCGGGGGCGACACTGAAGCTTTCTTT	CASSYSSSGGDTEAFF
-	TRBD2	TRBJ2-7	TRBV18	TGTGCCAGCTCACCCGGACTAGCGGCCTACGAGCAGTACTTC	CASSPGLAAYEQYF
-	TRBD2	TRBJ2-1	TRBV5-1	TGCGCCAGCAGCTTGGCCGGGACTAGGTTCGATGAGCAGTTCTTC	CASSLAGTRFDEQFF
-	-	TRBJ2-7	TRBV4-1	TGCGCCAGCAGCCAAGAAGTGCGACGGCTCGACTACGAGCAGTACTTC	CASSQEVRRLDYEQYF
-	-	TRBJ1-1	TRBV2	TGTGCCAGCAGTGATCAGGGGAACACTGAAGCTTTCTTT	CASSDQGNTEAFF
-	-	TRBJ2-5	TRBV7-6	TGTGCCAGCAGCTTAAGCGACCAAGAGACCCAGTACTTC	CASSLSDQETQYF
few	-	TRBJ1-2	TRBV7-9	TGTGCCAGCAGCCAACAGGCGGAGGGTGGCTACACCTTC	CASSQQAEGGYTF
-	TRBD2	TRBJ2-1	TRBV28	TGTGCCAGCAGTTTAGGACTAGCGGACGGGACATATGAGCAGTTCTTC	CASSLGLADGTYEQFF
-	TRBD2	TRBJ2-7	TRBV30	TGTGCCTGGAGTGTTGTTGGACTAGCGGGGTACGAGCAGTACTTC	CAWSVVGLAGYEQYF
-	TRBD2	TRBJ2-3	TRBV9	TGTGCCAGCAGAAGAGGAGCGGGGGGGCCCACAGATACGCAGTATTTT	CASRRGAGGPTDTQYF
-	TRBD1	TRBJ1-5	TRBV19	TGTGCCAGTAGTATCACCGGGACAGTAAATCAGCCCCAGCATTTT	CASSITGTVNQPQHF
-	-	TRBJ1-5	TRBV7-3	TGTGCCAGCAGCTTAAGTGGGGCAGGCAATCAGCCCCAGCATTTT	CASSLSGAGNQPQHF
few	-	TRBJ2-1	TRBV6-6	TGTGCCAGCAAAGAGGTAAATGAGCAGTTCTTC	CASKEVNEQFF
-	-	TRBJ2-7	TRBV5-6	TGTGCCAGCAGCTTGTTCACCTACGAGCAGTACTTC	CASSLFTYEQYF
-	TRBD1	TRBJ1-2	TRBV28	TGTGCCAGCAGTTCCGGGACAGGGTTTGGCTACACCTTC	CASSSGTGFGYTF
-	TRBD1	TRBJ1-6	TRBV7-2	TGTGCCAGCAGCCTTTATATGACAGGGGGGCGGAATTCACCCCTCCACTTT	CASSLYMTGGRNSPLHF
-	TRBD1	TRBJ2-3	TRBV5-4	TGTGCCAGCAGCTCCCCGGGACAGGGGGGGACAGATACGCAGTATTTT	CASSSPGQGGTDTQYF